This T cell receptor (beta chain) derives from a study of beta chain features in type 1 diabetes. Findings of the study overall: At VDJ recombination sites, type 1 diabetes patients had fewer insertions and more deleted nucleotides. Within each of all four CD4+ subsets, Type 1 diabetes patients had TCRB CDR3s that were moderately but significantly shorter.

In its sample, this clone was seen once. Its antigen remains unknown. From germline, CDR1 is SGHNT and CDR2 YYREEE (reference sequence). V lost 3 bases and J lost 7, with 20 bases in between. The CDR3 is 17 amino acids. TCRB transcripts that were expressed got sequenced, as all of the isolated RNA had been reverse transcribed. Only in-frame clones appear in the TCRdb table, and some are missing; sequencing was by immunoSEQ multiplex PCR. The sample has hundreds of thousands of clones, around 15% seen once. Sorted CD4+ subsets: naive, central memory, regulatory, stem cell-like memory (CD45RO/CCR7/CD25/CD127/CD95/CD27 panel). Populations obtained by sorting all exceeded 95% purity.

The material sequenced was naive CD4+ T cells from blood. The V call is TRBV5-4, the J call TRBJ1-6, with D unresolved. This sequence originates from a man between 18 and 29 years old in good health. DNA of the CDR3: TGTGCCAGCAGCTCGTCAGGCTCAGGCGGTAGGAATTCACCCCTCCACTTT. Protein sequence: CASSSSGSGGRNSPLHF.